Listed below are T cell receptor beta chains from one sample, sequenced in a study of cytotoxic CD8 clonotypes in ibrutinib-treated CLL. Sequencing was performed with immunoSEQ multiplex PCR; in TCRdb, only in-frame clones are kept and a portion is missing. The table has about 200,000 clones, roughly three quarters seen once. The sequences come from PBMCs, collected after 12 months of ibrutinib treatment. These TCRs come from a human donor with chronic lymphocytic leukemia. The CDR3 runs from the conserved cysteine through the conserved F or W. The D gene is left open where the match is weak.

V,D,J,CDR3
TRBV15,NA,TRBJ1-2,CATSSGDGYGYTF
TRBV20-1,NA,TRBJ2-7,CSVAPKQYF
TRBV7-7,NA,TRBJ2-5,CASSSSGRRTQYF
TRBV30,NA,TRBJ2-7,CAWRSVHPPPYEQYF
TRBV6-1,NA,TRBJ1-1,CASSEIGEQRAFF
TRBV7-3,NA,TRBJ1-5,CASSLAQGPSQPQHF
TRBV27,NA,TRBJ1-4,CASSLWQNEKLFF
TRBV5-5,TRBD1,TRBJ2-1,CASSHATQGVYNEQFF
TRBV19,NA,TRBJ1-2,CASSIEGYYGYTF
TRBV27,TRBD1,TRBJ1-3,CASSPLGQGPISGNTIYF
TRBV18,TRBD1,TRBJ2-2,CASSPGQPNTGELFF
TRBV6-5,TRBD2,TRBJ2-2,CASSYIAGGSGELFF
TRBV6-5,NA,TRBJ2-5,CASSLGWSEETQYF
TRBV19,NA,TRBJ2-1,CASSTPSSTGNNEQFF
TRBV11-1,NA,TRBJ2-7,CASSLFGTNGVGEQYF
TRBV6-1,TRBD1,TRBJ1-1,CASSEKDRGWENTEAFF
TRBV27,TRBD1,TRBJ2-7,CASSFWGQGYEQYF
TRBV27,TRBD2,TRBJ2-1,CASSFAGTKDEQFF
TRBV4-1,TRBD1,TRBJ2-7,CASSPGQGSYEQYF
TRBV15,NA,TRBJ1-2,CATSPDRQAYYGYTF
TRBV15,NA,TRBJ1-2,CATSSAERGEDGYTF
TRBV4-1,TRBD1,TRBJ1-1,CASSPREGAFDTEAFF
TRBV27,NA,TRBJ2-1,CASSLSLYNEQFF
TRBV4-1,NA,TRBJ2-2,CASGEAPFFTGELFF
TRBV10-3,NA,TRBJ1-2,CAISDGRAGWGYGYTF
TRBV6-5,NA,TRBJ1-1,CASSYSLGFYTEAFF
TRBV27,NA,TRBJ1-5,CASSLSLYQPQHF
TRBV7-6,TRBD2,TRBJ2-1,CASSFLAGGGYNEQFF
TRBV10-1,NA,TRBJ1-3,CASSELRVTHTIYF
TRBV7-5,NA,TRBJ2-3,CASSSSGGVADTQYF
TRBV14,NA,TRBJ2-7,CASSQASGGYSYEQYF
TRBV5-4,NA,TRBJ2-5,CASSLIFQGRETQYF
TRBV20-1,NA,TRBJ2-7,CSASDYEQYF
TRBV5-1,TRBD1,TRBJ2-1,CASSLHRGPSSYNEQFF
TRBV4-2,NA,TRBJ2-2,CASSHGAANTGELFF
TRBV5-4,NA,TRBJ1-1,CASSPATNTEAFF
TRBV11-2,TRBD1,TRBJ1-3,CASSTGQGFAGNTIYF
TRBV9,NA,TRBJ2-2,CASSGGLTGELFF
TRBV6-5,NA,TRBJ1-6,CASSFQGNSPLHF
TRBV6-6,NA,TRBJ2-7,CASSRGNEQYF
TRBV27,NA,TRBJ2-1,CASTQDRSYNEQFF
TRBV28,TRBD1,TRBJ2-3,CASSPPQGAPTDTQYF
TRBV29-1,NA,TRBJ2-2,CSVDVLDTGELFF
TRBV7-9,NA,TRBJ2-7,CASSLAAQGPYEQYF
TRBV5-8,NA,TRBJ2-5,CASSILLIETQYF
TRBV5-1,NA,TRBJ1-4,CASSPYVGVAETLFF
TRBV19,TRBD2,TRBJ2-1,CASSISGLAVNNEQFF
TRBV7-9,TRBD1,TRBJ2-7,CASSRTGGGYEQYF
TRBV5-1,TRBD2,TRBJ2-7,CASSSWGGYEQYF
TRBV7-9,NA,TRBJ2-7,CASSLSEFDYEQYF
TRBV19,NA,TRBJ2-7,CASSIIGGSYEQYF
TRBV5-5,TRBD2,TRBJ2-1,CASHSLAVREQFF